This T cell receptor beta chain was captured in a study of T cell clonality in common variable immunodeficiency. This clone was found many times. The sequenced fragment ends 3 residues before the CDR3 boundary, so the rest is inferred from the germline J gene. This table comes from immunoSEQ multiplex PCR, and its TCRdb copy is limited to in-frame clones, with some not included. Found here are some 64,000 clones, no singletons; the ten largest cover 1.7%. In germline, CDR1 is LNHDA, CDR2 SQIVND (reference sequence). V gave up 3 bases and J gave up 0 bases, with 15 bases separating them. The CDR3 loop spans 17 amino acids. Patients and controls were mostly of Caucasian heritage.

The specimen sequenced was peripheral blood mononuclear cells. This chain connects TRBV19 to TRBJ1-3; D possibly corresponds to TRBD1 (5 bases). This TCR was recovered from a person between 18 and 75 years old in good health. Here the CDR3 reads CASSIQGLPYSGNTIYF. The CDR3 bases that were read are TGTGCCAGTAGTATCCAGGGTCTCCCTTACTCTGGAAACACC.